The rows below give T cell receptor beta chains drawn from one sample of a study of blood T cell repertoires in COVID-19. The data were produced by immunoSEQ multiplex PCR, yet TCRdb's version contains in-frame clones alone and is incomplete. Of 250,000 to 350,000 clones in the sample, around 90% were seen once. The sample consisted of PBMCs or T cells enriched from blood (not recorded which). The receptor source for this set is a woman aged 25 to 39 who had recovered from COVID-19. Both conserved end residues are part of each CDR3. A D gene is named only where the DNA matches it firmly. Clone sizes are given selectively: once, few, many, or a class where the clone is expanded.

>TRBJ2-7|once|NA|TRBV7-2|12
TGTGCCAGCAGCTTAGTTATTTACGAGCAGTACTTC
CASSLVIYEQYF
>TRBJ1-1|once|TRBD1|TRBV5-1|16
TGCGCCAGCAGCCTCGGACAGGGGAGACTGAACACTGAAGCTTTCTTT
CASSLGQGRLNTEAFF
>TRBJ2-7|NA|TRBD2|TRBV29-1|15
TGCAGCGTTGGGATCCTAGCGGGAGTCAGGTACGAGCAGTACTTC
CSVGILAGVRYEQYF
>TRBJ2-1|NA|TRBD1|TRBV7-9|14
TGTGCCAGCAGCTACGGACAGGGTTGGAATGAGCAGTTCTTC
CASSYGQGWNEQFF
>TRBJ2-3|few|TRBD2|TRBV6-2/TRBV6-3|16
TGTGCCAGCAGTTACTCGACTAGCGGGAGGGCAGATACGCAGTATTTT
CASSYSTSGRADTQYF
>TRBJ1-6|NA|NA|TRBV14|16
TGTGCCAGCAGCCAGGTTGCAGGGGCGTATAATTCACCCCTCCACTTT
CASSQVAGAYNSPLHF
>TRBJ1-1|NA|NA|TRBV27|14
TGTGCCAGCAGTTTAGGGCAACGGAACACTGAAGCTTTCTTT
CASSLGQRNTEAFF
>TRBJ2-2|NA|TRBD1|TRBV7-9|15
TGTGCCAGCAGCTTATCGCGACAGGGGGCCGGGGAGCTGTTTTTT
CASSLSRQGAGELFF
>TRBJ2-7|few|TRBD2|TRBV7-3|15
TGTGCCAGCAGCTTCCTAGCGGGAGGATCCTACGAGCAGTACTTC
CASSFLAGGSYEQYF
>TRBJ1-1|NA|NA|TRBV4-1|17
TGCGCCAGCAGCCAACCCCCCCCAAAAGTAGTGACAGACGAAGCTTTCTTT
CASSQPPPKVVTDEAFF
>TRBJ2-2|NA|TRBD1|TRBV11-2|15
TGTGCCAGCAGCCCCGGGGACAGGAACACCGGGGAGCTGTTTTTT
CASSPGDRNTGELFF
>TRBJ2-7|once|TRBD2|TRBV5-1|15
TGCGCCAGCAGCCCAGGACTAGCGGGGGCCTACGAGCAGTACTTC
CASSPGLAGAYEQYF
>TRBJ2-7|NA|TRBD2|TRBV15|16
TGTGCCACCAGCAGAGAAGCGGGAGATAATTCCTACGAGCAGTACTTC
CATSREAGDNSYEQYF
>TRBJ1-2|NA|NA|TRBV24-1|15
TGTGCCACCAGTGACAGGGAGCGGGGAACCTATGGCTACACCTTC
CATSDRERGTYGYTF
>TRBJ1-5|NA|TRBD1|TRBV28|17
TGTGCCAGCAGTTTCCGGACAGGTCGGGCTGGGAATCAGCCCCAGCATTTT
CASSFRTGRAGNQPQHF
>TRBJ1-2|NA|TRBD1|TRBV5-1|15
TGCGCCAGCAGCTCAGAAACGGGACAGAACTATGGCTACACCTTC
CASSSETGQNYGYTF
>TRBJ2-7|NA|NA|TRBV15|15
TGTGCCACCAGCAGAGTCGGGGGGCTGGTCTACGAGCAGTACTTC
CATSRVGGLVYEQYF
>TRBJ2-1|NA|NA|TRBV7-2|14
TGTGCCAGCAGCTTATGGCTAGAAAACAATGAGCAGTTCTTC
CASSLWLENNEQFF
>TRBJ2-1|NA|NA|TRBV15|14
TGTGCCACCACCAGGACTACCGCCTACAATGAGCAGTTCTTC
CATTRTTAYNEQFF
>TRBJ2-3|NA|TRBD2|TRBV19|14
TGTGCCAGTTCTCCTAGCGGGAGTTTGGATACGCAGTATTTT
CASSPSGSLDTQYF
>TRBJ2-7|NA|TRBD2|TRBV18|14
TGTGCCAGCTCACTAGCGGGGTACTCCTACGAGCAGTACTTC
CASSLAGYSYEQYF
>TRBJ2-7|NA|TRBD1|TRBV6-2/TRBV6-3|14
TGTGCCAGCAGTTTCGACAGGGTGTTATACGAGCAGTACTTC
CASSFDRVLYEQYF
>TRBJ1-2|once|TRBD1|TRBV7-9|15
TGTGCCAGCAGCTTAGGAGGGGGCGCGGGCTATGGCTACACCTTC
CASSLGGGAGYGYTF
>TRBJ1-2|NA|NA|TRBV5-1|13
TGCGCCAGCAGCTTGGGATCGGGGGGTGGCTACACCTTC
CASSLGSGGGYTF
>TRBJ2-7|many|NA|TRBV6-5|13
TGTGCCAGCATCGGGGAGAGCTCCTACGAGCAGTACTTC
CASIGESSYEQYF
>TRBJ2-7|NA|NA|TRBV7-2|14
TGTGCCAGCAGCTTGCAGGGGGGACCCTACGAGCAGTACTTC
CASSLQGGPYEQYF
>TRBJ2-2|NA|NA|TRBV21-1|17
TGTGCCAGCAGCAAAGGGGGCCCTAGGTCTGGTACCGGGGAGCTGTTTTTT
CASSKGGPRSGTGELFF
>TRBJ2-2|NA|TRBD2|TRBV11-2|17
TGTGCCAGCAGCTTTCCACAACTAGCGGGATACACCGGGGAGCTGTTTTTT
CASSFPQLAGYTGELFF
>TRBJ1-2|NA|NA|TRBV6-2/TRBV6-3|15
TGTGCCAGCAGTTACAGACAGGACCCTAACTATGGCTACACCTTC
CASSYRQDPNYGYTF
>TRBJ2-3|NA|TRBD2|TRBV10-3|16
TGTGCCATCAGCGGACTAGCGGGAGTCGAGGCAGATACGCAGTATTTT
CAISGLAGVEADTQYF
>TRBJ2-3|NA|NA|TRBV6-4|15
TGTGCCAGCAGTTCGACAGGAGCTAGCACAGATACGCAGTATTTT
CASSSTGASTDTQYF
>TRBJ2-5|NA|NA|TRBV3-1/TRBV3-2|12
TGTGCCAGCAGCCGAGCCGTAGAGACCCAGTACTTC
CASSRAVETQYF
>TRBJ2-7|NA|TRBD1|TRBV6-5|14
TGTGCCAGCAGCGCCGGGACAGGGATCTACGAGCAGTACTTC
CASSAGTGIYEQYF
>TRBJ1-2|NA|TRBD1|TRBV30|12
TGTGCCTGGACGACAGGGGGAGGTGGCTACACCTTC
CAWTTGGGGYTF
>TRBJ2-1|NA|NA|TRBV18|13
TGTGCCAGCTCTCGTACAGCGGACAATGAGCAGTTCTTC
CASSRTADNEQFF
>TRBJ1-3|NA|NA|TRBV5-8|13
TGTGCCAGCAGCTCTTACTTTCGAAACACCATATATTTT
CASSSYFRNTIYF
>TRBJ2-1|NA|TRBD2|TRBV24-1|16
TGTGCCACCAGTGATTTGCCGACTAGCGGCTACAATGAGCAGTTCTTC
CATSDLPTSGYNEQFF
>TRBJ1-2|NA|TRBD1|TRBV19|13
TGTGCCAGTAGTAGGGGGACAGGATCCGGCTACACCTTC
CASSRGTGSGYTF
>TRBJ1-3|NA|NA|TRBV30|14
TGTGCCTGGAGTGTAAGCAGGGTTGGAAACACCATATATTTT
CAWSVSRVGNTIYF
>TRBJ2-6|NA|NA|TRBV28|16
TGTGCCAGCTCCGAGACGGGAAACTCTGGGGCCAACGTCCTGACTTTC
CASSETGNSGANVLTF
>TRBJ1-2|NA|NA|TRBV14|16
TGTGCCAGCAGCCAAGATATGCCCAGGGGTCTGGATGGCTACACCTTC
CASSQDMPRGLDGYTF